This T cell receptor (beta chain) came from a study of T cell responses to AZD1222 COVID-19 vaccine. Overall study findings and caveats: Donors were chiefly white British, with a greater number of females, and clonal diversity was perhaps underestimated.

TCRdb keeps only in-frame clones here, not all; method: immunoSEQ multiplex PCR. The sample carries some 170,000 clones, approximately 92% recorded once. The junction had 5 bases not matched to a gene; V was cut back by 4 bases and J by 1 base. Germline loops: CDR1 SGHVS, CDR2 FQNEAQ. The CDR3 spans 15 residues. About this clone: No antigen is known for it.

This chain links TRBV7-8 with TRBJ2-5; 8 bases are a match to TRBD1. Sample: peripheral blood, taken 28 days after the second dose of the MenACWY control vaccine. The TCR originated in an adult who received the MenACWY meningococcal vaccine as a control. CDR3 amino acids: CASSYNRGTQETQYF. For the CDR3, the DNA is TGTGCCAGCAGCTACAACAGGGGGACCCAAGAGACCCAGTACTTC. Filled out from reference TRBV7-8 and TRBJ2-5, the complete variable domain reads GAGVSQSPRYKVAKRGQDVALRCDPISGHVSLFWYQQALGQGPEFLTYFQNEAQLDKSGLPSDRFFAERPEGSVSTLKIQRTQQEDSAVYLCASSYNRGTQETQYFGPGTRLLVL.